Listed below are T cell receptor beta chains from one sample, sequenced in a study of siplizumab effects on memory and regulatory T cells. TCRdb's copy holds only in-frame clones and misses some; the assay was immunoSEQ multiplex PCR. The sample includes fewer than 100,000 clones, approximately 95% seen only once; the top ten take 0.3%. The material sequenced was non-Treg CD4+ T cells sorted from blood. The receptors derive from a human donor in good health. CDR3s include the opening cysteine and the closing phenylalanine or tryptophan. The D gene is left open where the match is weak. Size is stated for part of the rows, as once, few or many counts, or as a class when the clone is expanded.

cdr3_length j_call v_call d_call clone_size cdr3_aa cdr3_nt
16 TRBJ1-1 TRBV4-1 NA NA CASSQGERGVNTEAFF TGCGCCAGCAGCCAGGGGGAACGGGGGGTGAACACTGAAGCTTTCTTT
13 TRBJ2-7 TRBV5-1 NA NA CASSFDGTYEQYF TGCGCCAGCAGCTTCGACGGGACCTACGAGCAGTACTTC
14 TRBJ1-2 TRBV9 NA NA CASRESGVGYGYTF TGTGCCAGCAGGGAGTCCGGGGTAGGGTATGGCTACACCTTC
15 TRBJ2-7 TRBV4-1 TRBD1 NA CASSPRGTGRYEQYF TGCGCCAGCAGCCCAAGGGGGACAGGGAGGTACGAGCAGTACTTC
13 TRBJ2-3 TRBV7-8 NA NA CASSLDSTDTQYF TGTGCCAGCAGCTTGGACAGCACAGATACGCAGTATTTT
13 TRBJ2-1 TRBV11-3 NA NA CASSLAGVGEQFF TGTGCCAGCAGCTTAGCGGGGGTGGGTGAGCAGTTCTTC
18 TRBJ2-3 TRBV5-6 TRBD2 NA CASSSLLAGGGSLDTQYF TGTGCCAGCAGCTCCCTCCTGGCGGGAGGCGGGAGCTTAGATACGCAGTATTTT
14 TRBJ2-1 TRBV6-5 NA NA CASRNTDRYNEQFF TGTGCCAGCAGGAACACTGACAGATACAATGAGCAGTTCTTC
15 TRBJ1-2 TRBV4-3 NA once CASSRSERTNYGYTF TGCGCCAGCAGCCGCTCAGAAAGGACTAACTATGGCTACACCTTC
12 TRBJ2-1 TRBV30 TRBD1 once CAWNLQGTEQFF TGTGCCTGGAACCTACAGGGGACTGAGCAGTTCTTC
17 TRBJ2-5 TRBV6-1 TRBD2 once CASSVLGLAGVSETQYF TGTGCCAGCAGTGTCCTCGGCCTAGCGGGAGTTTCAGAGACCCAGTACTTC
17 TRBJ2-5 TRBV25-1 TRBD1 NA CASSEFEKGTGEETQYF TGTGCCAGCAGTGAATTCGAAAAAGGGACAGGGGAAGAGACCCAGTACTTC